These T cell receptor beta chains were read from a single sample in a study of T cell therapy after organ transplantation. Antigens of these TCRs are unknown. The data were produced by immunoSEQ multiplex PCR, yet TCRdb's version contains in-frame clones alone and is incomplete. The top ten hold approximately 3.4% of the sample, which has around 50,000 clones, approximately 94% seen once. The sample was CD8+ T cells from blood, taken before autologous CMV-specific T cell therapy. These receptors originate from a human patient who had received a solid organ transplant and had CMV disease. Both conserved end residues are part of each CDR3. D genes are given only for firm matches. Clone size, where shown, is once, few, many, or a class for clones that have expanded.

abundance,j_gene,v_gene,d_gene,CDR3nt,CDR3aa
-,TRBJ1-5,TRBV30,-,TGTGCCTGGAGTGTACGAGAAGGGCGGGATCAGCCCCAGCATTTT,CAWSVREGRDQPQHF
-,TRBJ2-1,TRBV27,TRBD2,TGTGCCAGCAGTTCTAAACTAGCGGGAGCAATGTACAATGAGCAGTTCTTC,CASSSKLAGAMYNEQFF
-,TRBJ2-2,TRBV11-2,-,TGTGCCAGCAGCTTAGGTCCGACTATTCCGACCGGGGAGCTGTTTTTT,CASSLGPTIPTGELFF
-,TRBJ2-3,TRBV6-5,-,TGTGCCAGCAGTTACTCGGGGGGTAGCACAGATACGCAGTATTTT,CASSYSGGSTDTQYF
-,TRBJ2-6,TRBV7-3,-,TGTGCCAGCAGCTGGACAGCTGGGGCCAACGTCCTGACTTTC,CASSWTAGANVLTF
once,TRBJ1-5,TRBV4-1,-,TGCGCCAGCAGCCAACTCTCGGCAGAAAATCAGCCCCAGCATTTT,CASSQLSAENQPQHF
-,TRBJ2-2,TRBV4-2,TRBD2,TGTGCCAGCAGCCAAAACCCTAGCGGGGGGGAGACCGGGGAGCTGTTTTTT,CASSQNPSGGETGELFF
-,TRBJ2-7,TRBV27,TRBD2,TGTGCCAGCAGGGGCCCTAGCGGGAGTATATACGAGCAGTACTTC,CASRGPSGSIYEQYF
-,TRBJ2-3,TRBV28,-,TGTGCCAGCAGCCGAAGGGGTGGCGGGATCACAGATACGCAGTATTTT,CASSRRGGGITDTQYF
once,TRBJ2-1,TRBV5-6,TRBD1,TGTGCCAGCAGCACAGGACAGGGGGCGGATTTTTTCAATGAGCAGTTCTTC,CASSTGQGADFFNEQFF
once,TRBJ2-7,TRBV5-8,-,TGTGCCAGCAGCTCCTCCTACGAGCAGTACTTC,CASSSSYEQYF
few,TRBJ2-7,TRBV19,TRBD1,TGTGCCAGTAGTTCGGGACAGAGCTCCTACGAGCAGTACTTC,CASSSGQSSYEQYF
-,TRBJ2-7,TRBV4-3,-,TGCGCCAGCAGCCCAGCACAGGGTAACTCCTACGAGCAGTACTTC,CASSPAQGNSYEQYF
-,TRBJ1-1,TRBV11-1,-,TGTGCCAGCAGCTTAGCCCCTCAAGCGAACACTGAAGCTTTCTTT,CASSLAPQANTEAFF
-,TRBJ1-6,TRBV7-3,TRBD1,TGTGCCAGCAGCTTAAAGGGACAGGGTGGTTCACCCCTCCACTTT,CASSLKGQGGSPLHF
-,TRBJ2-3,TRBV19,-,TGTGCCAGTAGTCTCCAAGCGGGCCGCACAGATACGCAGTATTTT,CASSLQAGRTDTQYF
-,TRBJ2-1,TRBV14,-,TGTGCCAGCAGCCCCCGCGGGCAGGGCCGCTCCTACAATGAGCAGTTCTTC,CASSPRGQGRSYNEQFF
-,TRBJ1-3,TRBV6-5,-,TGTGCCAGCACCGACTTCTGGGGGCCTGGAAACACCATATATTTT,CASTDFWGPGNTIYF
-,TRBJ2-1,TRBV29-1,-,TGCAGCGACAGGGTGGGTAAATACAATGAGCAGTTCTTC,CSDRVGKYNEQFF
-,TRBJ2-1,TRBV6-5,-,TGTGCCAGCAGTTACTCGGGGACCTACAATGAGCAGTTCTTC,CASSYSGTYNEQFF
few,TRBJ2-7,TRBV19,TRBD2,TGTGCCAGTAGTATCGGCAGGACTAGCGGGAACGAGCAGTACTTC,CASSIGRTSGNEQYF
-,TRBJ1-1,TRBV7-9,-,TGTGCCAGCAGCTTAGTCGGGAACACTGAAGCTTTCTTT,CASSLVGNTEAFF
-,TRBJ1-1,TRBV7-9,-,TGTGCCAGCAGTTTTGGGGGGCCGAACACTGAAGCTTTCTTT,CASSFGGPNTEAFF
-,TRBJ2-7,TRBV19,TRBD1,TGTGCCAGTGGCCCCGGGACAGGGATGTACGAGCAGTACTTC,CASGPGTGMYEQYF
-,TRBJ1-1,TRBV11-3,-,TGTGCCAGCAGCCCTGAGAAGAACACTGAAGCTTTCTTT,CASSPEKNTEAFF
-,TRBJ2-1,TRBV5-6,-,TGTGCCAGCAGCTTGGGAGGACTCCGGGAGTACAATGAGCAGTTCTTC,CASSLGGLREYNEQFF
-,TRBJ2-3,TRBV6-4,TRBD2,TGTGCCAGCAGTGCCGAAGCGGGAGGGTCTCATACGCAGTATTTT,CASSAEAGGSHTQYF
-,TRBJ1-6,TRBV13,-,TGTGCCAGCAGCTCTAATTCACCCCTCCACTTT,CASSSNSPLHF
-,TRBJ2-1,TRBV19,-,TGTGCCAGTAGTATAGATCAGGGCAGCTACAATGAGCAGTTCTTC,CASSIDQGSYNEQFF
-,TRBJ2-7,TRBV5-4,TRBD1,TGTGCCAGCAGCTTGGGGACAGGGTTAGGGTACGAGCAGTACTTC,CASSLGTGLGYEQYF
-,TRBJ2-2,TRBV10-3,-,TGTGCCATCAGTGAGTCCCAGGAGTACACCGGGGAGCTGTTTTTT,CAISESQEYTGELFF
-,TRBJ2-1,TRBV16,-,TGTGCCAGCAGTGCCCTCAATGAGCAGTTCTTC,CASSALNEQFF
-,TRBJ1-2,TRBV30,-,TGTGCCTGGAGTGACGGGGTAGTTAACTATGGCTACACCTTC,CAWSDGVVNYGYTF
-,TRBJ2-5,TRBV18,-,TGTGCCAGCTCACCACTTTCCCCTCCGGTCCAAGAGACCCAGTACTTC,CASSPLSPPVQETQYF
-,TRBJ2-7,TRBV27,-,TGTGCCAGCAGTAGCGACGGATTCTACGAGCAGTACTTC,CASSSDGFYEQYF
-,TRBJ2-4,TRBV19,-,TGTGCCAGTAGTATATTGGTAAATGGCAAAAACATTCAGTACTTC,CASSILVNGKNIQYF
-,TRBJ2-7,TRBV6-1,TRBD2,TGTGCCAGCAGCTATTTACCCCGGACTAGCGGCGAGCAGTACTTC,CASSYLPRTSGEQYF
-,TRBJ2-7,TRBV6-5,-,TGTGCCAGCAGCCCCACGGGGGCTATGTCCTACGAGCAGTACTTC,CASSPTGAMSYEQYF